This TCR beta chain was sequenced in a study of blood T cell repertoires in COVID-19. At the level of the study: Each recovered donor of Cohort 3 presented with two negative PCRs, clearance, or symptom resolution.

The germline gives CDR1 SGDLS, CDR2 YYNGEE. The V gene lost 0 bases and the J gene lost 2 bases, with 8 bases spanning the gap. CDR3 size: 14 residues. Method: immunoSEQ multiplex PCR; TCRdb's copy keeps in-frame clones and lacks some. Of a few hundred thousand clones listed, more than 75% were seen once; the top ten hold approximately 1.8%. The clonotype was recovered from a middle-aged man in a cohort exposed to, infected with or recovered from COVID-19 (not recorded which). The V gene is TRBV9, the J gene TRBJ2-5; a possible D gene is TRBD1 (6 bases). The sequencing sample was made of PBMCs or T cells enriched from blood (not recorded which). The CDR3 here is CASSVGTVQETQYF. The CDR3 DNA reads as TGTGCCAGCAGCGTAGGGACAGTGCAAGAGACCCAGTACTTC. Combining the CDR3 with reference TRBV9 and TRBJ2-5 gives the whole variable domain DSGVTQTPKHLITATGQRVTLRCSPRSGDLSVYWYQQSLDQGLQFLIQYYNGEERAKGNILERFSAQQFPDLHSELNLSSLELGDSALYFCASSVGTVQETQYFGPGTRLLVL.